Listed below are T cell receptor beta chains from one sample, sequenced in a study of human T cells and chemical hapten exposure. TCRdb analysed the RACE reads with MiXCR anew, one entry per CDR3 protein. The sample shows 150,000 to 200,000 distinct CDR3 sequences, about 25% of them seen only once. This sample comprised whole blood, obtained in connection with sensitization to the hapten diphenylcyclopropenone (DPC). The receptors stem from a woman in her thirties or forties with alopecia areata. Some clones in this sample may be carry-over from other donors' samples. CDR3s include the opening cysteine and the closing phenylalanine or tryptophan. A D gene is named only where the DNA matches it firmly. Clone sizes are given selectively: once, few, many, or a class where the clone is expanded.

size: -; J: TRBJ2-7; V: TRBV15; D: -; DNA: TGTGCCACCAGCAGAGGGTCCCAGGGGTCCTACGAGCAGTACTTC; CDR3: CATSRGSQGSYEQYF
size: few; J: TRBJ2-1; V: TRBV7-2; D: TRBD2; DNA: TGTGCCAGCAGCCGATCCTCTAGCGGGAGGGGTCTACTCTTC; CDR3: CASSRSSSGRGLLF
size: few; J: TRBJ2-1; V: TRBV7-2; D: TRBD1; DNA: TGTGCCAGCAGCTTCCACAGGGGCGGGGAGCAGTTCTTC; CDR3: CASSFHRGGEQFF
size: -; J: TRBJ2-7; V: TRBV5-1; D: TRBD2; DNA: TGCGCCAGCAGCTTGGCGGTAGCGGGAGGGCCGTCCAACGAGCAGTACTTC; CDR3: CASSLAVAGGPSNEQYF
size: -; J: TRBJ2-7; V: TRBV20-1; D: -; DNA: TGCAGTGCTAGAGACGGAGGTGGCGGCACCTACGAGCAGTACTTC; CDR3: CSARDGGGGTYEQYF
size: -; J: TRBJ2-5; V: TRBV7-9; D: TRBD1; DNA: TGTTCCTCGGGGGGACAGGGGGCCGAGACCCAGTACTTC; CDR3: CSSGGQGAETQYF
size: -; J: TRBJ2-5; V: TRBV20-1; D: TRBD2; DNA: TGCAGTGCTGATGGACTAGCGGGGGCCCAAGAGACCCAGTACTTC; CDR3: CSADGLAGAQETQYF
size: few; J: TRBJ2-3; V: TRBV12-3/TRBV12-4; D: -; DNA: TGTGCCAGCCTGACCGGGACACCAAACACAGATACGCAGTATTTT; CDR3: CASLTGTPNTDTQYF
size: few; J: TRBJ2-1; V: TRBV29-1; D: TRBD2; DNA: TGCAGCGTGACGCCCCTAGCGGGAGGCAATGAGCAGTTCTTC; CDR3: CSVTPLAGGNEQFF
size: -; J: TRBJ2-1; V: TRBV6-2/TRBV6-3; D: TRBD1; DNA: TGTGCCAGCAGTTACTCCCCGACAGGGCGCCATTCCTACAATGAGCAGTTCTTC; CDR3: CASSYSPTGRHSYNEQFF
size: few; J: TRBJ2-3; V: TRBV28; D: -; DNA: TGTGCCAGCATGCCGCTCATGAAGGGTTCGACAGATACGCAGTATTTT; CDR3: CASMPLMKGSTDTQYF
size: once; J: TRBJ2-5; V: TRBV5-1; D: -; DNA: TGCGCCAGCAGCTTGCTAGGGGAAGAGACCCAGTACTTC; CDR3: CASSLLGEETQYF
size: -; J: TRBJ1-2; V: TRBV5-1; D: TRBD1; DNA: TGCGCCAGCAGCGACAGGGGCTCGTCGGCCTATGGCTACACCTTC; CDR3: CASSDRGSSAYGYTF
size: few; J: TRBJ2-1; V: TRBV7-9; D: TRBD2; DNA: TGTGCCAGCAGCACTAGCGGGAGGGCCAATGAGCAGTTCTTC; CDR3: CASSTSGRANEQFF
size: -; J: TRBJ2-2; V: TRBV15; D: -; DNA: TGTGCCACCAGCGACCCAGGCGGGGAGCTGTTTTTT; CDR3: CATSDPGGELFF
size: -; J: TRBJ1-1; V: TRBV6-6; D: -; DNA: TGTGCCAGCAGGGAGATTGAAGCTTTCTTT; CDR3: CASREIEAFF
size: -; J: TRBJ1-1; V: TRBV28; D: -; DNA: TGTGCCAGCAGTTCCCCTACGGCCGAGAACACTGAAGCTTTCTTT; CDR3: CASSSPTAENTEAFF
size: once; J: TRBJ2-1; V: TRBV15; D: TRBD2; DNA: TGTGCCACCGGGGGTGCGGGGGGTAATGAGCAGTTCTTC; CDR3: CATGGAGGNEQFF
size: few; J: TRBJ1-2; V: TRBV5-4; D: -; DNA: TGTGCCAGCAGCGGAGAGGGGGTTGGCTATGGCTACACCTTC; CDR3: CASSGEGVGYGYTF
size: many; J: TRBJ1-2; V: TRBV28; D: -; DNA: TGTGCCAGCAGGCTGTCCTCCGGGACAATGTATTATGGCTACACCTTC; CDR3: CASRLSSGTMYYGYTF
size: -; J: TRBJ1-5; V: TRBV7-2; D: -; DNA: TGTGCCAGCAGCTTAGGACAGAACAATCAGCCCCAGCATTTT; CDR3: CASSLGQNNQPQHF
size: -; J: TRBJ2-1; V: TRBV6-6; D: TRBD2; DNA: TGTGCCAGCAGTACCTCTAGCGGGAGGGCCGCCTACAATGAGCAGTTCTTC; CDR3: CASSTSSGRAAYNEQFF
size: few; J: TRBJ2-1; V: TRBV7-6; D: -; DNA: TGTGCCAGCAGCCCCCACATGCCCCCGGTCGATGAGCAGTTCTTC; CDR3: CASSPHMPPVDEQFF
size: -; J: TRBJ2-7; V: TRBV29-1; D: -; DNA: TGCAGCGTTGAAGACGACAGTTCCTACGAGCAGTACTTC; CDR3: CSVEDDSSYEQYF
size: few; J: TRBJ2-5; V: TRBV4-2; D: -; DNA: TGTGCCAGCAGCCAAGACCGGAAGACCCAGTACTTC; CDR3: CASSQDRKTQYF
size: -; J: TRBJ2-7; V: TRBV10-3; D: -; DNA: TGTGCCATCGGGCAGGACCTCTCCTACGAGCAGTACTTC; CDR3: CAIGQDLSYEQYF
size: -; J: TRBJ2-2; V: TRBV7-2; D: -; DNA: TGTGCCAGCAGCTTAGCGAACCGAGGGGAGCTGTTTTTT; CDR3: CASSLANRGELFF
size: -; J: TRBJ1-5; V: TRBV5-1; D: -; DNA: TGCGCCAGCAGTCCCGACGGGAGCAATCAGCCCCAGCATTTT; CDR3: CASSPDGSNQPQHF
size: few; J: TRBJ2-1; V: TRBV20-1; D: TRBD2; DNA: TGCAGTGCTAGGGACTCTAGCGGGAGAAATGAGCAGTTCTTC; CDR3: CSARDSSGRNEQFF
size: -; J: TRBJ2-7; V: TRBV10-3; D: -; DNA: TGTGCCATCAGTTTCCGGGACAGTCGCGGGAACGAGCAGTACTTC; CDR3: CAISFRDSRGNEQYF
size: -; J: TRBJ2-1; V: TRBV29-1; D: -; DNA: TGCAGCGTTGACCGAAGGGGTTTTAGCTCCTACAATGAGCAGTTCTTC; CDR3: CSVDRRGFSSYNEQFF
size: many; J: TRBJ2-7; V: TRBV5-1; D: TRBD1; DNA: TGCGCCAGCAGCCCCGGGACAGCTAACTACGAGCAGTACTTC; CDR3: CASSPGTANYEQYF
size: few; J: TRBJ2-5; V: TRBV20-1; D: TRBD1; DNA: TGCAGTGCTAAGCAGGGGGCGGCCCAGTACTTC; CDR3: CSAKQGAAQYF
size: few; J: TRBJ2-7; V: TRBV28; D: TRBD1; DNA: TGTGCCAGCAGTCCAGAAAAACACCCGGGACAGGGGCACGAGCAGTACTTC; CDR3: CASSPEKHPGQGHEQYF
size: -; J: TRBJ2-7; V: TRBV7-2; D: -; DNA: TGTGCCAGCAGCTTATGGGGAGGGGGAGGGGCCTCCTACGAGCAGTACTTC; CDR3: CASSLWGGGGASYEQYF
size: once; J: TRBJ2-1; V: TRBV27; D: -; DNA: TGTGCCAGCAGTTTATCAAGGAACCCCTACAATGAGCAGTTCTTC; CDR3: CASSLSRNPYNEQFF
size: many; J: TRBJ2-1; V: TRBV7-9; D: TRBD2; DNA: TGTGCCAGCAGCCCCCGCAGCGGGGGATCCTACAATGAGCAGTTCTTC; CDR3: CASSPRSGGSYNEQFF
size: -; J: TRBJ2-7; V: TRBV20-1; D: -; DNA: TGCAGTCCAAACCCCGGGACTTTCTCCTACGAGCAGTACTTC; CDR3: CSPNPGTFSYEQYF
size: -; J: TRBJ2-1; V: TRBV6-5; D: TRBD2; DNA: TGTGCCAGCAGTCAACTAGCGGGAGGTTTAAATGAGCAGTTCTTC; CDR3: CASSQLAGGLNEQFF
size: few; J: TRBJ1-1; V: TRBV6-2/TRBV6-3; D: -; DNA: TGTGCCAGCAGTTGGGGGAACACTGAAGCTTTCTTT; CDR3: CASSWGNTEAFF
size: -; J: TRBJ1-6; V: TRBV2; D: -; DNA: TGTGCCAGCAGTGACGGCTTTTCACCCCTCCACTTT; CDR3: CASSDGFSPLHF
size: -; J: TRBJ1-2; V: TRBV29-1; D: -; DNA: TGCAGCGTTCTGAGTCTAGGGGGAGGGTATGGCTACACCTTC; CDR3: CSVLSLGGGYGYTF
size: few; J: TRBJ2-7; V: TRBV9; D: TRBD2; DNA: TGTGCCAGCAGCCCCCGTTCTAGCGGGCTCTCCTACGAGCAGTACTTC; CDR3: CASSPRSSGLSYEQYF
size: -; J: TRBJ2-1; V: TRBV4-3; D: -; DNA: TGCGCCAGCAGCCTTCAGCCAGGGATAAGGCAGTTCTTC; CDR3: CASSLQPGIRQFF
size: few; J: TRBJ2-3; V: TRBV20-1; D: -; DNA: TGCAGTGCTTACATTGGAGGACCAGATACGCAGTATTTT; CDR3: CSAYIGGPDTQYF
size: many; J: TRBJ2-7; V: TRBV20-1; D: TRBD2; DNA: TGCAGTGCTAGAGGGGGAGGTGAGCGGGAGGGGATCTACGAGCAGTACTTC; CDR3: CSARGGGEREGIYEQYF
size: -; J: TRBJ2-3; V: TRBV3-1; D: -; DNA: TGTGCCAGCAGCTTAACACCTCAGGGGTCCACAGATACGCAGTATTTT; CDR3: CASSLTPQGSTDTQYF
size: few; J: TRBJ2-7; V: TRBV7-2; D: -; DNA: TGTGCCAGCAGCCGGGACACCATGGGGGAGCAGTACTTC; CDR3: CASSRDTMGEQYF
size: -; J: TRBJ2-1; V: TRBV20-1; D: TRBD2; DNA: TGCAGTGCAACTTTAGCGGGAGGGCCGGGCAATGAGCAGTTCTTC; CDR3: CSATLAGGPGNEQFF